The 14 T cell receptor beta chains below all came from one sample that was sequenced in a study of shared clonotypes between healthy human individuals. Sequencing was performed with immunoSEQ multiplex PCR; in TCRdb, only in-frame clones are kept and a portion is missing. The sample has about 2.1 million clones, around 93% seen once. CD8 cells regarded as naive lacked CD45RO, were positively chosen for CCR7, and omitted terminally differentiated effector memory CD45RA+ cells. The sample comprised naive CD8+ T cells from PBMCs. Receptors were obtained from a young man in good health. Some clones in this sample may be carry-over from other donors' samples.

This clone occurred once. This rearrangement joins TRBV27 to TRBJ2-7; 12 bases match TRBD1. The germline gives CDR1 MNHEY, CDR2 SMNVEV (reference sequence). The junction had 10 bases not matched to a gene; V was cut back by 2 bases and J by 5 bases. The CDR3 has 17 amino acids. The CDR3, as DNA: TGTGCCAGCAGTTTAGGGGCGAGGGACAGGGGGCGGAACGAGCAGTACTTC. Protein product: CASSLGARDRGRNEQYF.

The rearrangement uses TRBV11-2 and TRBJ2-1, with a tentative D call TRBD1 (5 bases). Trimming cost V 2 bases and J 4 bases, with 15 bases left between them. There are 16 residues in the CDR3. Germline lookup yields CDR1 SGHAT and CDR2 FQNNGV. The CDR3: CASSLYGRDRYNEQFF. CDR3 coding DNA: TGTGCCAGCAGCTTATATGGCAGGGATAGGTACAATGAGCAGTTCTTC.

The CDR3 sequence is CASSATSGSTYEQYF. The CDR3 DNA is TGTGCCAGCAGCGCGACTAGCGGGAGCACCTACGAGCAGTACTTC. This rearrangement joins TRBV9 to TRBJ2-7, with 12 bases fitting TRBD2. The CDR3 runs 15 residues. The germline V gene encodes CDR1 SGDLS and CDR2 YYNGEE. The V segment lost 3 bases and the J segment 2 bases; nucleotides outside the gene matches: 3.

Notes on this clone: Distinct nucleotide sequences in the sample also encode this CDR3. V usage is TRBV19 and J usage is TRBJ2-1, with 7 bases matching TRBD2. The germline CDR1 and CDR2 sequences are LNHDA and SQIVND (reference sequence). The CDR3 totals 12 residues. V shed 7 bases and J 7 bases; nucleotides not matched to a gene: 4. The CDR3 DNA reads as TGTGCCAGTACCTTGGGGGGGAATGAGCAGTTCTTC. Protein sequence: CASTLGGNEQFF.

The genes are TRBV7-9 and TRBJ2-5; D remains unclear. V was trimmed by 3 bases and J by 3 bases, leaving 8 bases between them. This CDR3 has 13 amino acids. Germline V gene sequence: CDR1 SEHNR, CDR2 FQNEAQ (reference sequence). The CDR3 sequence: CASSLGQEETQYF. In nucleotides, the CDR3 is TGTGCCAGCAGCTTGGGCCAGGAAGAGACCCAGTACTTC.

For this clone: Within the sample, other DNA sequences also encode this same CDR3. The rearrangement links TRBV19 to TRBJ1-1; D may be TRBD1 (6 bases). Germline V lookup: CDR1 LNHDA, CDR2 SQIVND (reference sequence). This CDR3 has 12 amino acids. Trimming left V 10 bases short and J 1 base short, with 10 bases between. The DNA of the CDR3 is TGTGCCACCACGACAGGGAACACTGAAGCTTTCTTT. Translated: CATTTGNTEAFF.

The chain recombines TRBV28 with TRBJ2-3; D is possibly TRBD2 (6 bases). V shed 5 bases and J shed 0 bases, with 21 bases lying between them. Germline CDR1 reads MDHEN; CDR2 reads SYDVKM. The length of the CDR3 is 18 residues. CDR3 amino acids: CASSPPRGDWVSTDTQYF. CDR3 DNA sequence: TGTGCCAGCAGTCCTCCCCGAGGGGACTGGGTGAGCACAGATACGCAGTATTTT.

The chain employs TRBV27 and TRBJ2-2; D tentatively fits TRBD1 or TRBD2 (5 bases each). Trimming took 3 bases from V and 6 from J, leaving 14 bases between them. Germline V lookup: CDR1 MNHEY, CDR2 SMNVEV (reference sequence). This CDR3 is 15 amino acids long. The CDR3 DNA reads TGTGCCAGCAGTTTTAGCGCGGTAGGGGCCGGGGAGCTGTTTTTT. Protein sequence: CASSFSAVGAGELFF.

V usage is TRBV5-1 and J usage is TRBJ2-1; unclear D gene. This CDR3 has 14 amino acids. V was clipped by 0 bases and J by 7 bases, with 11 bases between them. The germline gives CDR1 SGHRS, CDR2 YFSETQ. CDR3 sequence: CASSLVGVENEQFF. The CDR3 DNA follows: TGCGCCAGCAGCTTGGTTGGGGTTGAGAATGAGCAGTTCTTC.

The CDR3 sequence is CAIRSRDMASGGDTDTQYF. The CDR3 DNA is TGTGCCATCAGGTCCCGGGACATGGCGAGCGGGGGGGACACAGATACGCAGTATTTT. The genes are TRBV10-3 and TRBJ2-3, with 10 bases identical to TRBD2. The ends lost 6 bases at V and 2 bases at J; junction bases unmatched: 17. Germline V gene data show CDR1 as ENHRY and CDR2 as SYGVKD. The CDR3 spans 19 residues.

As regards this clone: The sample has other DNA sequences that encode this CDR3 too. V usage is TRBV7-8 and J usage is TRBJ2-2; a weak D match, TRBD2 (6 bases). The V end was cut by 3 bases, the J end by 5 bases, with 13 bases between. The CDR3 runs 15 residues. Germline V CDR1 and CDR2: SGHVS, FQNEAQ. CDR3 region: CASSFQGAGTGELFF. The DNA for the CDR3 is TGTGCCAGCAGCTTTCAGGGCGCGGGGACCGGGGAGCTGTTTTTT.

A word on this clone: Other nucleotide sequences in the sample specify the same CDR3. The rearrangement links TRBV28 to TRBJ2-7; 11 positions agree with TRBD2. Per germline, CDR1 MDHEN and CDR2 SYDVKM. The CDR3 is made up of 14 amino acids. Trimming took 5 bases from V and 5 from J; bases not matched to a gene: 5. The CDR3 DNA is TGTGCCAGCAGTCTAGCGGGAGGAGGTAACGAGCAGTACTTC. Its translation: CASSLAGGGNEQYF.

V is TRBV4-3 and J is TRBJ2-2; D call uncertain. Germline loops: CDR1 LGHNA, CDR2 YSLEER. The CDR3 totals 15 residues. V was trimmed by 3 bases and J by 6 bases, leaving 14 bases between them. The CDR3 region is CASSHAASGAGELFF. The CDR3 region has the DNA TGCGCCAGCAGCCACGCCGCATCGGGCGCCGGGGAGCTGTTTTTT.

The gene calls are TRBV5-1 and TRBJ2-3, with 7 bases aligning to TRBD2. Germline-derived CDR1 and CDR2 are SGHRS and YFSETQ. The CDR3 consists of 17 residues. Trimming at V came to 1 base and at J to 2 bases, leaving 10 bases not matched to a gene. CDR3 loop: CASSLRWDAGATDTQYF. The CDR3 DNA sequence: TGCGCCAGCAGCTTGAGGTGGGACGCGGGAGCCACAGATACGCAGTATTTT.